This TCR beta chain is drawn from a study of CD8 T cells in ankylosing spondylitis. Whole-study results and caveats: Eight or nine highly homologous variants formed a TCR beta motif that appeared characteristic of ankylosing spondylitis blood. Reports of some motif variants in reactive arthritis synovial fluid and blood predate this one.

This clonotype was picked up a small number of times. Its antigen remains unknown. CDR1 SEHNR and CDR2 FQNEAQ come from the germline V gene (reference sequence). V lost 1 base, J lost 0 bases, and 7 bases lay in between. There are 14 residues in the CDR3. TCRdb re-analysed the 5' RACE reads in MiXCR, keeping a single row per CDR3 protein. The sample holds 350,000 or so distinct CDR3 sequences, approximately 8% seen once. This TCR was recovered from a male donor with ankylosing spondylitis. The chain uses TRBV7-9 and TRBJ2-7; no definite D call. What was sequenced was blood, either unsorted or a sorted T cell fraction (not recorded which). CDR3 in DNA: TGTGCCAGCAGCTTAGGATTCAACTCCTACGAGCAGTACTTC. Translated: CASSLGFNSYEQYF.